The source of this TCR beta chain is a study of identical twins. Study-wide points: For monozygotic twins, models underestimated out-of-frame TCR alpha sharing.

MiXCR, applied by TCRdb to the 5' RACE reads, yields one record per CDR3 protein. The repertoire holds 1,800,000 or so distinct CDR3 sequences, with under 35% as singletons. V dropped 5 bases and J dropped 7 bases, with 8 bases sitting between them. Germline V gives CDR1 KGHSH, CDR2 LQKENI. This CDR3 has 11 residues. The table lists this clonotype with a few counts. The antigen is unknown. This chain links TRBV18 with TRBJ1-2, with TRBD1 as a possible D gene (6 bases). Sequenced input: cord blood. This TCR was sampled from a newborn girl in good health. In DNA form, the CDR3 reads TGTGCCAGCTCAACCAGGGGTGGCTACACCTTC. This translates into CASSTRGGYTF.